Reported below is one T cell receptor beta chain. Its antigen remains unknown. The V gene's germline CDR1 is MNHNS and CDR2 SASEGT. The CDR3 spans 13 residues. With V trimmed by 1 base and J by 4 bases, 0 bases remained unmatched. The entry originates in a study of cytomegalovirus exposure and HLA in healthy donors. General study findings and limits: In a later analysis, CMV-associated beta chains were mostly HLA-associated, it appeared. In a later analysis, TCR beta V- and J-gene trimming showed a link to a missense DCLRE1C variant. In a later analysis, an Asian-associated ancestry cluster reportedly showed fewer N-insertions than the approximately 660-donor mean.

13 Jbeta primers and 60 Vbeta primers were used for the PCR. The data were produced by immunoSEQ multiplex PCR, yet TCRdb's version contains in-frame clones alone and is incomplete. The sample gives roughly 120,000 clones, roughly 79% of which show up once; roughly 3.9% is in the top ten. This chain joins TRBV6-1 and TRBJ2-5; TRBD2 aligns across 7 bases. Sample: PBMCs. The clonotype originates from a woman in her twenties or thirties in good health and CMV-seronegative. The CDR3 nucleotides read TGTGCCAGCAGTGAAGGGGGGGGAGAGACCCAGTACTTC. Its translation is CASSEGGGETQYF.